The following is a TCR beta chain sequence with its context. These data originate in a study of technical replicates of blood from a few donors. Produced via immunoSEQ multiplex PCR; TCRdb's table is partial and in-frame only. Among 65,000 to 90,000 clones listed, 90% were seen once. Looked up from germline, CDR1 is ENHRY and CDR2 is SYGVKD. The CDR3 runs to 14 residues. Trimming left V 6 bases short and J 0 bases short, with 10 bases between. The TCR comes from a human donor in good health. Some clones in this sample may be carry-over from other donors' samples. Sequencing input: PBMCs. This chain uses TRBV10-3 with TRBJ2-3; D is perhaps TRBD2 (6 bases). The CDR3 nucleotides read TGTGCCATCAGCACCGGGACTAGCACAGATACGCAGTATTTT. Amino acid sequence: CAISTGTSTDTQYF.